This TCR beta chain derives from a study of T cells in tumors after PD-1 blockade. The method was immunoSEQ multiplex PCR; TCRdb's version includes in-frame clones alone and lacks a portion of them. This table holds 4,500 to 7,000 clones, approximately 80% found once. This TCR was sampled from a human donor with advanced basal cell or squamous cell carcinoma (not recorded which). The starting material was PBMCs, obtained after anti-PD-1 therapy.

The CDR3 is CASSQQYGTGQAFF. In nucleotides, the CDR3 is TGTGCCAGCAGCCAACAATATGGGACAGGGCAGGCTTTCTTT. V usage is TRBV3-1 (or the pseudogene TRBV3-2) and J usage is TRBJ1-1; 9 nucleotides align to TRBD1. The CDR3 spans 14 residues. Germline CDR1 and CDR2: LGHDT and YNNKEL (reference sequence). V shed 2 bases and J 11 bases; nucleotides not matched to a gene: 9.